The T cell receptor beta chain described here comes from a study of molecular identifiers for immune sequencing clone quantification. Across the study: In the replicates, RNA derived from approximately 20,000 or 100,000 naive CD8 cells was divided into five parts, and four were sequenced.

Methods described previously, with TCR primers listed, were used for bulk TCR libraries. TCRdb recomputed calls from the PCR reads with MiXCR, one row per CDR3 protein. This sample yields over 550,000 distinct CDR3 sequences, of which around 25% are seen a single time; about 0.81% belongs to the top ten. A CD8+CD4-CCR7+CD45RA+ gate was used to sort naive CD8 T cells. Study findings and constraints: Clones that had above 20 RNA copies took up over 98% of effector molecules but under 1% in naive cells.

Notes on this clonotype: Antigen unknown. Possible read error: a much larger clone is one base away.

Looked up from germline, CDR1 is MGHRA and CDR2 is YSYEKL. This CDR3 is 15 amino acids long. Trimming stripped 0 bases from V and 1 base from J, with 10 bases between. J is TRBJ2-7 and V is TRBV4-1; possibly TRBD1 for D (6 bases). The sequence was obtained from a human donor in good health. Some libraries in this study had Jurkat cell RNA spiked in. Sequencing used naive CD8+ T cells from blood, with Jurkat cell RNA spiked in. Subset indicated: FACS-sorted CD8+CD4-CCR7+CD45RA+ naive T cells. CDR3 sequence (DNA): TGCGCCAGCAGCCAAGACTGGACAGAGTCCTACGAGCAGTACTTC. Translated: CASSQDWTESYEQYF.